These 27 T cell receptor beta chains originate from one sample sequenced in a study of T cell responses to AZD1222 COVID-19 vaccine. Produced via immunoSEQ multiplex PCR; TCRdb's table is partial and in-frame only. Of some 140,000 clones in the sample, about 92% were seen once. The source was peripheral blood, collected on day 0 of AZD1222 vaccination. The receptor source for this set is an adult in good health.

This clone appeared a single time. The chain carries TRBV28 and TRBJ1-2, with D possibly TRBD1 on 5 matching bases. V lost 7 bases and J 5 bases, leaving 14 bases between the germline ends. This CDR3 region has 13 residues. Germline values: CDR1 MDHEN, CDR2 SYDVKM. CDR3: CASIRVGGYGYTF. The CDR3 DNA follows: TGTGCCAGCATTAGGGTGGGGGGTTATGGCTACACCTTC.

The chain is built from TRBV18 and TRBJ2-2, with D hard to call. The CDR3 length is 15 residues. V was clipped by 6 bases and J by 1 base, with 12 bases between them. Germline V gene data show CDR1 as KGHSH and CDR2 as LQKENI. The CDR3 nucleotides read TGTGCCAGCTCCCAGAACCTAGTGAACACCGGGGAGCTGTTTTTT. Its translation is CASSQNLVNTGELFF.

The rearrangement joins TRBV15 to TRBJ2-3; D not resolved. The CDR3 is 15 amino acids. Between the trimmed V and J ends, which lost 3 bases and 5 bases, there was a span of 15 bases. Germline CDR1 reads LNHNV; CDR2 reads YYDKDF (reference sequence). The CDR3 is CATSSSPPPGDTQYF. The CDR3 bases are TGTGCCACCAGCAGTAGCCCCCCGCCAGGAGATACGCAGTATTTT.

The rearrangement joins TRBV27 to TRBJ1-5; D is undetermined. The germline gives CDR1 MNHEY, CDR2 SMNVEV (reference sequence). This CDR3 spans 13 amino acids. Trimming took 4 bases from V and 11 from J, leaving 15 bases between them. Here the CDR3 DNA reads TGTGCCAGCAGTTCCGCGACCGACGGTGCCCAGCATTTT. Its translation is CASSSATDGAQHF.

The sample holds one count of this clone. The genes are TRBV18 and TRBJ2-1; D remains unclear. Germline values: CDR1 KGHSH, CDR2 LQKENI. This CDR3 spans 16 amino acids. Trimming cost V 5 bases and J 0 bases, with 14 bases left between them. The CDR3 DNA reads as TGTGCCAGCTCAGTCAGACGGACCAGCTCCTACAATGAGCAGTTCTTC. It encodes CASSVRRTSSYNEQFF.

The CDR3 sequence: CASSSPGRDGKPQHF. The DNA of the CDR3 is TGTGCCAGCAGTTCCCCGGGTAGGGACGGCAAGCCCCAGCATTTT. The chain employs TRBV28 and TRBJ1-5; D is possibly TRBD1 (5 bases). Germline CDR1 reads MDHEN; CDR2 reads SYDVKM. CDR3 length: 15 amino acids. V was cut by 4 bases and J by 8 bases, with 18 bases left in between.

The V call is TRBV6-5, the J call TRBJ2-5; D possibly corresponds to TRBD2 (6 bases). V lost 7 bases and J 4 bases, leaving 13 bases between the germline ends. The germline CDR1 and CDR2 sequences are MNHEY and SVGAGI. The CDR3 is 13 residues long. The CDR3, as DNA: TGTGCCAGCAAGCAACTAGCATCAGAGACCCAGTACTTC. It encodes CASKQLASETQYF.

The rearrangement uses TRBV6-2 or TRBV6-3 and TRBJ2-5; unclear D gene. The germline V gene encodes CDR1 MNHEY and CDR2 SVGEGT. The ends were cut back, 0 bases at V and 6 bases at J, with 8 bases in the middle. This CDR3 has 13 residues. The CDR3 spells CASSYSERQTQYF. DNA of the CDR3: TGTGCCAGCAGTTACTCGGAGCGTCAGACCCAGTACTTC.

CDR3 coding DNA: TGTGCCAGCAGCTTATCCTACGAGCAGTACTTC. Its translation is CASSLSYEQYF. This chain links TRBV7-2 with TRBJ2-7, with D uncertain. The V and J ends lost 2 bases and 1 base respectively, with 0 bases between them. The CDR3 extends over 11 amino acids. Germline V gene lookup returns CDR1 SGHTA and CDR2 FQGNSA. Together with reference TRBV7-2 and TRBJ2-7, the CDR3 gives the full variable domain: GAGVSQSPSNKVTEKGKDVELRCDPISGHTALYWYRQSLGQGLEFLIYFQGNSAPDKSGLPSDRFSAERTGGSVSTLTIQRTQQEDSAVYLCASSLSYEQYFGPGTRLTVT.

CDR3 region: CASSLVALAASNEQFF. The CDR3 DNA reads as TGTGCCAGCAGCTTAGTGGCGCTAGCGGCAAGCAATGAGCAGTTCTTC. The chain recombines TRBV7-9 with TRBJ2-1; 7 bases line up with TRBD2. Germline values: CDR1 SEHNR, CDR2 FQNEAQ (reference sequence). V dropped 1 base and J dropped 6; count of bases not matched to a gene: 9. The CDR3 spans 16 residues.

The chain is built from TRBV2 and TRBJ1-4, with TRBD1 matching over 9 bases. Germline V gene lookup returns CDR1 SNHLY and CDR2 FYNNEI. Unmatched junction bases numbered 5, after V lost 5 bases and J lost 7 bases. The CDR3 runs to 14 residues. The CDR3 sequence is CASSTRTGVEKLFF. The DNA for the CDR3 is TGTGCCAGCAGTACCCGGACAGGGGTTGAAAAACTGTTTTTT.

The CDR3 bases are TGTGCCAGCAGCCAAGATGCCCGCACTAGCGCGAACACCGGGGAGCTGTTTTTT. This codes for CASSQDARTSANTGELFF. J is TRBJ2-2 and V is TRBV4-2; 7 bases map to TRBD2. The CDR3 covers 18 residues. V lost 0 bases to trimming and J lost 0 bases; unmatched junction nucleotides: 7. CDR1 and CDR2 from the germline V gene are LGHNA and YNFKEQ.

The chain recombines TRBV4-1 with TRBJ2-1, with D possibly being TRBD1 (5 bases). The CDR3 spans 17 residues. Germline-derived CDR1 and CDR2 are MGHRA and YSYEKL. The V end was cut by 2 bases, the J end by 0 bases, with 14 bases between. The CDR3, as DNA: TGCGCCAGCAGCCAATTTTTAGGGGCCTCCTCCTACAATGAGCAGTTCTTC. This sequence encodes CASSQFLGASSYNEQFF.

V usage is TRBV20-1 and J usage is TRBJ2-7; D possibly corresponds to TRBD2 (6 bases). Trimming shortened V by 3 bases and J by 10 bases, and 16 bases separated the two germline ends. Germline V gives CDR1 DFQATT, CDR2 SNEGSKA (reference sequence). There are 12 residues in the CDR3. The CDR3 sequence is CSASQEFSGQYF. DNA for the CDR3: TGCAGTGCTAGTCAGGAGTTTAGCGGTCAGTACTTC.

The chain links TRBV7-2 to TRBJ1-1; D is undetermined. This CDR3 is 13 amino acids long. Germline CDR1 and CDR2: SGHTA and FQGNSA. V gave up 4 bases and J gave up 6 bases, with 12 bases separating them. As DNA, the CDR3 is TGTGCCAGCAGCTCCCTCGTATACCCTGAAGCTTTCTTT. Its translation is CASSSLVYPEAFF.

The rearrangement links TRBV7-9 to TRBJ1-6, with TRBD1 matching over 8 bases. V was clipped by 5 bases and J by 9 bases; unmatched bases: 3. The CDR3 extends over 13 amino acids. Germline-derived CDR1 and CDR2 are SEHNR and FQNEAQ (reference sequence). The CDR3 nucleotides read TGTGCCAGCAGCGTAGGGACAGGTTCACCCCTCCACTTT. Translating gives CASSVGTGSPLHF. Full variable domain (missing parts from reference TRBV7-9 and TRBJ1-6): DTGVSQNPRHKITKRGQNVTFRCDPISEHNRLYWYRQTLGQGPEFLTYFQNEAQLEKSRLLSDRFSAERPKGSFSTLEIQRTEQGDSAMYLCASSVGTGSPLHFGNGTRLTVT.

The chain carries TRBV20-1 and TRBJ2-7; 7 bases fit TRBD2. The CDR3 sequence is 14 residues long. V shed 6 bases and J 0 bases; nucleotides not matched to a gene: 8. Germline lookup yields CDR1 DFQATT and CDR2 SNEGSKA (reference sequence). This CDR3 reads CSASTSASSYEQYF. DNA for the CDR3: TGCAGTGCCAGTACTAGCGCAAGCTCCTACGAGCAGTACTTC.

This chain joins TRBV12-3 or TRBV12-4 and TRBJ1-2; TRBD1 matches 8 bases. This CDR3 contains 13 residues. Losses at the gene ends were 6 bases for V and 2 bases for J; bases not matched to a gene: 2. The CDR3 spells CASSRTGNYGYTF. The CDR3 DNA reads TGTGCCAGCAGCCGGACAGGGAACTATGGCTACACCTTC.

This chain uses TRBV27 with TRBJ2-1, with a possible D match to TRBD1 (5 bases). Trimming took off 3 bases at V and 16 bases at J, with 16 bases between the two ends. Germline CDR1 and CDR2: MNHEY and SMNVEV (reference sequence). This CDR3 comprises 12 residues. CDR3: CASSFEGQGLFF. The CDR3 nucleotides read TGTGCCAGCAGTTTCGAAGGGCAGGGCCTATTCTTC.

This clone showed up just once. CDR3 in DNA: TGTGCCAGCAGCCAACTAAATGAGCAGTTCTTC. Residues: CASSQLNEQFF. The J gene is TRBJ2-1, the V gene TRBV3-1 (or the pseudogene TRBV3-2), with no clear D. Looked up from germline, CDR1 is LGHDT and CDR2 is YNNKEL (reference sequence). Trimming took 2 bases from V and 7 from J, leaving 3 bases between them. The CDR3 is 11 amino acids.

The chain recombines TRBV4-2 with TRBJ2-7, with a tentative D call TRBD1 (5 bases). Trimming removed 1 base from V and 2 bases from J, with 18 bases in between. Per germline, CDR1 LGHNA and CDR2 YNFKEQ. The CDR3 runs to 17 residues. The CDR3 reads CASSQGFGAEPPYEQYF. CDR3 DNA: TGTGCCAGCAGCCAAGGGTTTGGGGCAGAACCCCCCTACGAGCAGTACTTC.

V gene TRBV27 combines with J gene TRBJ2-7; possibly TRBD1 for D (5 bases). The CDR3 length is 13 residues. Trimming pared 4 bases from V and 7 bases from J, leaving 14 bases between. The germline gives CDR1 MNHEY, CDR2 SMNVEV (reference sequence). CDR3 amino acids: CASSSDRRGEQYF. CDR3 sequence (DNA): TGTGCCAGCAGTTCGGACCGTAGGGGAGAGCAGTACTTC.

In this sample, this clone turned up once. CDR3: CASSRGPTEKLFF. CDR3 nucleotides: TGTGCCAGTAGTAGGGGGCCTACTGAAAAACTGTTTTTT. The gene calls are TRBV19 and TRBJ1-4, with D possibly being TRBD1 (6 bases). CDR1 is LNHDA, CDR2 SQIVND, per germline (reference sequence). The CDR3 extends over 13 amino acids. Trimming left V 4 bases short and J 7 bases short, with 10 bases between.

The chain employs TRBV5-1 and TRBJ2-2, with 9 positions matching TRBD1. Trimming cost V 3 bases and J 4 bases; bases outside gene matches: 7. CDR3 length: 16 amino acids. CDR1 is SGHRS, CDR2 YFSETQ, per germline. DNA for the CDR3: TGCGCCAGCAGCTCCCGGGACAGGGTCACCACCGGGGAGCTGTTTTTT. It codes for CASSSRDRVTTGELFF.

This clone was recorded a few times. The chain employs TRBV19 and TRBJ2-7; 11 nucleotides align to TRBD1. This CDR3 contains 14 residues. After removal of 5 bases from V and 3 bases from J, the junction contained 3 bases not matched to a gene. Germline CDR1 reads LNHDA; CDR2 reads SQIVND (reference sequence). CDR3 nucleotide sequence: TGTGCCAGTAGTCCCGGGACAGGGGGCTACGAGCAGTACTTC. This translates into CASSPGTGGYEQYF.

The J gene is TRBJ1-5, the V gene TRBV7-2; D call uncertain. V was cut by 5 bases and J by 6 bases, with 14 bases left in between. Looked up from germline, CDR1 is SGHTA and CDR2 is FQGNSA. The CDR3 spans 14 residues. The CDR3 here is CASSARSSSQPQHF. CDR3 DNA: TGTGCCAGCAGCGCCCGGTCCTCTAGTCAGCCCCAGCATTTT.

This rearrangement joins TRBV6-5 to TRBJ2-1; tentative D call: TRBD2 (6 bases). Germline V lookup: CDR1 MNHEY, CDR2 SVGAGI. Trimming shortened V by 6 bases and J by 4 bases, and 16 bases separated the two germline ends. This CDR3 has 15 residues. CDR3 sequence (DNA): TGTGCCAGCAGACGGGACGGTAGCGGTTACAATGAGCAGTTCTTC. As protein: CASRRDGSGYNEQFF.